Shown below are 22 T cell receptor beta chains from a single sample sequenced in a study of shared clonotypes between healthy human individuals. TCRdb keeps only in-frame clones here, not all; method: immunoSEQ multiplex PCR. The repertoire holds 600,000 to 700,000 clones, with 73% as singletons. Sequencing was done on a sample of memory CD4+ T cells sorted from blood. The sample's subset: CD45RA-negative fraction. The receptors derive from a woman in her twenties or thirties in good health.

This clone was detected only once. CDR3 in amino acids: CAISDESANDYYYEQYF. CDR3 DNA sequence: TGTGCCATCAGTGACGAGAGCGCGAACGACTATTACTACGAGCAGTACTTC. The V gene is TRBV10-3, the J gene TRBJ2-7; possible D gene TRBD2, 5 bases. CDR1 and CDR2 (germline): ENHRY, SYGVKD. The CDR3 length is 17 residues. V lost 3 bases and J lost 3, with 21 bases in between.

The genes are TRBV5-1 and TRBJ1-5; the D gene is possibly TRBD1 (6 bases). The germline V gene encodes CDR1 SGHRS and CDR2 YFSETQ. CDR3 length: 15 residues. V was clipped by 0 bases and J by 3 bases, with 10 bases between them. The CDR3 DNA is TGCGCCAGCAGCTTGGGGACAGCTTTCAATCAGCCCCAGCATTTT. Translation: CASSLGTAFNQPQHF.

This chain joins TRBV27 and TRBJ1-4; no definite D call. V was cut by 2 bases and J by 5 bases, with 18 bases left in between. The CDR3 length is 17 residues. Germline lookup yields CDR1 MNHEY and CDR2 SMNVEV (reference sequence). CDR3 residues: CASSLVFDKDLNEKLFF. DNA of the CDR3: TGTGCCAGCAGTTTAGTGTTTGACAAGGACTTAAATGAAAAACTGTTTTTT.

J is TRBJ1-2 and V is TRBV19; the match to TRBD1 covers 7 bases. CDR3 length: 15 amino acids. V dropped 4 bases and J dropped 5; count of bases not matched to a gene: 10. CDR1 is LNHDA and CDR2 is SQIVND in the germline V gene (reference sequence). CDR3 loop: CASSSPGTAFYGYTF. CDR3 nucleotides: TGTGCCAGTAGTAGCCCCGGGACAGCATTTTATGGCTACACCTTC.

The sample holds many counts of this clone. Other DNA sequences in the sample encode the same CDR3. The rearrangement joins TRBV18 to TRBJ1-2, with D unclear. Germline V gives CDR1 KGHSH, CDR2 LQKENI. The V end was cut by 2 bases, the J end by 2 bases, with 12 bases between. The CDR3 runs 15 residues. The CDR3 sequence: CASSPRSDPNYGYTF. The CDR3, as DNA: TGTGCCAGCTCACCAAGGTCAGATCCCAACTATGGCTACACCTTC.

This chain uses TRBV27 with TRBJ1-5; perhaps TRBD1 as D (5 bases). Trimming took 6 bases from V and 1 from J, leaving 13 bases between them. In germline, CDR1 is MNHEY, CDR2 SMNVEV (reference sequence). The CDR3 has 15 residues. The CDR3 loop reads CASREGRGSNQPQHF. DNA for the CDR3: TGTGCCAGCAGAGAGGGACGAGGAAGCAATCAGCCCCAGCATTTT.

This clone was found a few times. The gene calls are TRBV19 and TRBJ2-3, with TRBD2 identical over 9 bases. CDR1 LNHDA and CDR2 SQIVND come from the germline V gene (reference sequence). The ends lost 5 bases at V and 4 bases at J; junction bases unmatched: 10. The CDR3 loop spans 16 amino acids. The CDR3 loop reads CASSARVAGVADTQYF. Here the CDR3 DNA reads TGTGCCAGTAGTGCCCGGGTAGCGGGAGTAGCAGATACGCAGTATTTT.

This clone was seen only once. This specimen includes other DNA sequences encoding the same CDR3. The gene calls are TRBV5-1 and TRBJ2-1, with 12 bases aligning to TRBD2. V lost 4 bases to trimming and J lost 4 bases; unmatched junction nucleotides: 6. The CDR3 covers 16 residues. Germline CDR1 is SGHRS and CDR2 is YFSETQ. The CDR3 nucleotides read TGCGCCAGCAGCCCGTCTACTAGCGGGAGGTACAATGAGCAGTTCTTC. Translating it yields CASSPSTSGRYNEQFF. Together with reference TRBV5-1 and TRBJ2-1, the CDR3 gives the full variable domain: KAGVTQTPRYLIKTRGQQVTLSCSPISGHRSVSWYQQTPGQGLQFLFEYFSETQRNKGNFPGRFSGRQFSNSRSEMNVSTLELGDSALYLCASSPSTSGRYNEQFFGPGTRLTVL.

The chain joins TRBV27 to TRBJ1-4; tentative D call: TRBD1 (6 bases). The CDR3 totals 17 residues. The V gene's germline CDR1 is MNHEY and CDR2 SMNVEV (reference sequence). The V and J ends lost 5 bases and 3 bases respectively, with 19 bases between them. CDR3 sequence: CASSQGQKSSANEKLFF. The CDR3 bases are TGTGCCAGCAGTCAAGGACAGAAGAGTTCTGCTAATGAAAAACTGTTTTTT.

The V call is TRBV2, the J call TRBJ2-5, with a tentative D call TRBD2 (5 bases). Trimming stripped 3 bases from V and 7 bases from J, with 12 bases between. The CDR3 is 13 amino acids. CDR1 SNHLY and CDR2 FYNNEI come from the germline V gene. CDR3 sequence reads: CASSDLLDATQYF. The CDR3 DNA reads as TGTGCCAGCAGTGATCTACTAGACGCGACCCAGTACTTC.

This clone was counted between two and nine times. The chain joins TRBV7-8 to TRBJ2-1; D is unclear. The CDR3 has 15 residues. Germline lookup yields CDR1 SGHVS and CDR2 FQNEAQ. Trimming took off 6 bases at V and 0 bases at J, with 12 bases between the two ends. DNA of the CDR3: TGTGCCAGCAGAAAGACCGACCACTCCTACAATGAGCAGTTCTTC. Protein: CASRKTDHSYNEQFF.

This chain links TRBV6-6 with TRBJ2-2; D gene unclear. Trimming took 8 bases from V and 1 from J, leaving 14 bases between them. The CDR3 runs 15 residues. Germline CDR1 is MNHNY and CDR2 is SVGAGI (reference sequence). The CDR3 DNA follows: TGTGCCAGCGCGAAAGTTAACAGGAACACCGGGGAGCTGTTTTTT. This encodes CASAKVNRNTGELFF.

The chain couples TRBV28 to TRBJ2-1; the D call may be TRBD1 or TRBD2 (5 bases each). This CDR3 region has 14 residues. The germline V gene has CDR1 MDHEN and CDR2 SYDVKM. The ends were cut back, 3 bases at V and 5 bases at J, with 11 bases in the middle. CDR3 region: CASSLRGPHNEQFF. The CDR3 DNA reads as TGTGCCAGCAGTTTGAGGGGCCCACACAATGAGCAGTTCTTC.

V is TRBV19 and J is TRBJ2-3; TRBD2 matches at 11 bases. CDR1 and CDR2 (germline): LNHDA, SQIVND (reference sequence). CDR3 length equals 19 residues. Unmatched junction bases numbered 14, after V lost 3 bases and J lost 3 bases. Here the CDR3 reads CASSISGRALSGSTDTQYF. The CDR3 DNA reads TGTGCCAGTAGTATTAGCGGGAGGGCCCTCAGTGGAAGTACAGATACGCAGTATTTT.

The genes are TRBV29-1 and TRBJ1-3; unclear D gene. Germline values: CDR1 SQVTM, CDR2 ANQGSEA. Trimming shortened V by 6 bases and J by 0 bases, and 12 bases separated the two germline ends. The CDR3 spans 14 residues. The CDR3 coding sequence is TGCAGCGTCCGTGGGCCTGGCTCTGGAAACACCATATATTTT. Protein product: CSVRGPGSGNTIYF.

The chain combines TRBV29-1 with TRBJ2-1; D uncertain. Trimming took off 4 bases at V and 3 bases at J, with 10 bases between the two ends. Germline loops: CDR1 SQVTM, CDR2 ANQGSEA. The length of the CDR3 is 13 residues. The CDR3 reads CSVAWGSYNEQFF. The CDR3 DNA sequence: TGCAGCGTTGCTTGGGGTAGCTACAATGAGCAGTTCTTC.

This chain joins TRBV7-6 and TRBJ2-1; D is unclear. CDR3 length: 13 residues. Deletions cut 1 base from V and 6 bases from J, with 7 bases between. In germline, CDR1 is SGHVS, CDR2 FNYEAQ. The CDR3 nucleotides read TGTGCCAGCAGCTTAGAGGCAGGCAATGAGCAGTTCTTC. It is translated as CASSLEAGNEQFF.

This clone was observed a few times. The CDR3 DNA is TGTGCCAGCAGTGTCGGGACTAGCAATCAGCCCCAGCATTTT. It is translated as CASSVGTSNQPQHF. V and J are TRBV2 and TRBJ1-5; D perhaps matches TRBD1 (5 bases). CDR1 is SNHLY and CDR2 is FYNNEI in the germline V gene. This CDR3 comprises 14 residues. The V gene lost 4 bases and the J gene lost 0 bases, with 7 bases spanning the gap.

This clone was detected only a few times. This chain uses TRBV6-5 with TRBJ2-7; perhaps TRBD1 as D (5 bases). CDR1 MNHEY and CDR2 SVGAGI come from the germline V gene. Trimming stripped 9 bases from V and 7 bases from J, with 16 bases between. This CDR3 is 12 amino acids long. This chain's CDR3 is CASFSQGREQYF. Written as DNA, the CDR3 is TGTGCCAGTTTTAGCCAGGGCCGGGAGCAGTACTTC.

The J gene is TRBJ2-5, the V gene TRBV4-1; 7 bases fit TRBD2. The germline gives CDR1 MGHRA, CDR2 YSYEKL. J gave up 2 bases and V 3 bases, and 9 bases lay outside the gene matches. CDR3 size: 16 residues. This CDR3 is CASSQGSGENQETQYF. The CDR3 nucleotides read TGCGCCAGCAGCCAGGGAAGCGGGGAGAATCAAGAGACCCAGTACTTC.

Remarks on this clone: The sample carries other DNA sequences with the same CDR3. This chain connects TRBV5-1 to TRBJ2-1; 8 bases are a match to TRBD2. Germline V gene sequence: CDR1 SGHRS, CDR2 YFSETQ. The ends lost 0 bases at V and 4 bases at J; junction bases unmatched: 3. The CDR3 has 15 amino acids. Here the CDR3 reads CASSLDTSGYNEQFF. CDR3 DNA: TGCGCCAGCAGCTTGGACACTAGCGGTTACAATGAGCAGTTCTTC.

The chain uses TRBV5-3 and TRBJ2-5; TRBD2 aligns across 8 bases. TRBV5-3 is reported as an ORF; its role is uncertain. V was clipped by 4 bases and J by 10 bases; unmatched bases: 9. This CDR3 comprises 13 residues. CDR3 coding DNA: TGTGCCAGAAGCCCGGGCAGGGCGGGGGGCCAGTACTTC. As protein: CARSPGRAGGQYF.